These T cell receptor beta chains were read from a single sample in a study of T cell responses to AZD1222 COVID-19 vaccine. Produced via immunoSEQ multiplex PCR; TCRdb's table is partial and in-frame only. The sample lists about 180,000 clones; 80% to 95% were seen once. Sequenced material: peripheral blood, taken 28 days after the second AZD1222 dose. Every receptor here comes from an adult who received the AZD1222 COVID-19 vaccine. Each CDR3 is given with its conserved first and last residue. The D gene is left open where the match is weak. The listing skips clone size in some rows; elsewhere it reads once, few, many or a size class.

CDR3 protein,CDR3 DNA,V gene,D gene,clone size,J gene
CASSQMGTGREKLFF,TGTGCCAGCAGCCAGATGGGGACAGGGCGTGAAAAACTGTTTTTT,TRBV14,TRBD1,.,TRBJ1-4
CSASLGQGFGKLFF,TGCAGTGCTAGTTTGGGGCAGGGATTTGGAAAACTGTTTTTT,TRBV20-1,.,.,TRBJ1-4
CASSYRVDYEQYF,TGTGCCAGCAGTTACCGTGTGGACTACGAGCAGTACTTC,TRBV6-2/TRBV6-3,.,.,TRBJ2-7
CAREDRASGSPLHF,TGTGCCAGGGAAGACAGGGCCTCGGGGTCACCCCTCCACTTT,TRBV2,TRBD1,.,TRBJ1-6
CASSDGLGSPLHF,TGTGCCAGCTCGGACGGACTGGGGTCACCCCTCCACTTT,TRBV2,.,.,TRBJ1-6
CASSYSPTAVSYEQYF,TGTGCCAGCAGTTACTCGCCGACAGCAGTCTCCTACGAGCAGTACTTC,TRBV6-6,.,.,TRBJ2-7
CAMGTGKTAQYF,TGTGCCATGGGGACGGGGAAGACGGCCCAGTACTTC,TRBV28,.,once,TRBJ2-5
CASTLRDRDSPNEKLFF,TGTGCCAGCACCTTGAGGGACCGGGACAGCCCTAATGAAAAACTGTTTTTT,TRBV2,TRBD1,once,TRBJ1-4
CASSPWEVSMNTEAFF,TGTGCCAGCAGCCCGTGGGAAGTCAGCATGAACACTGAAGCTTTCTTT,TRBV7-2,.,.,TRBJ1-1
CASSPGQGAYNEQFF,TGCGCCAGCAGCCCAGGACAGGGGGCCTACAATGAGCAGTTCTTC,TRBV4-3,TRBD1,.,TRBJ2-1
CASARDSATNEKLFF,TGCGCCAGCGCCCGAGACAGTGCAACTAATGAAAAACTGTTTTTT,TRBV5-1,.,.,TRBJ1-4
CASSSIREDTEAFF,TGTGCCAGCAGTTCCATCCGGGAGGACACTGAAGCTTTCTTT,TRBV6-6,.,once,TRBJ1-1
CASSSPGQGSGANVLTF,TGTGCCAGCAGCTCACCGGGACAGGGCTCTGGGGCCAACGTCCTGACTTTC,TRBV7-8,TRBD1,.,TRBJ2-6
CASKGQGMNTEAFF,TGCGCCAGCAAGGGACAGGGGATGAACACTGAAGCTTTCTTT,TRBV5-1,TRBD1,.,TRBJ1-1
CASSPYIQYF,TGTGCCAGCTCACCATATATACAGTATTTT,TRBV18,.,.,TRBJ2-3
CASSLGGLAGNEQFF,TGTGCCAGCAGCTTAGGCGGCCTAGCAGGCAATGAGCAGTTCTTC,TRBV7-9,.,.,TRBJ2-1
CASSFPGGQPQHF,TGTGCCAGCAGTTTCCCAGGAGGTCAGCCCCAGCATTTT,TRBV27,.,few,TRBJ1-5
CASSPQRDDIYGYTF,TGTGCCAGCTCCCCCCAACGGGACGATATATATGGCTACACCTTC,TRBV18,.,.,TRBJ1-2
CASSLFGLAGGWTGELFF,TGTGCCAGCAGCTTATTTGGACTAGCGGGGGGATGGACCGGGGAGCTGTTTTTT,TRBV7-6,TRBD2,.,TRBJ2-2
CASTFRGNTEAFF,TGTGCCAGCACCTTTCGGGGGAACACTGAAGCTTTCTTT,TRBV3-1/TRBV3-2,.,.,TRBJ1-1
CAWSVGGTGGSGELFF,TGTGCCTGGAGTGTAGGAGGGACAGGGGGCTCCGGGGAGCTGTTTTTT,TRBV30,TRBD1,.,TRBJ2-2
CASSQDWSGDNQYF,TGTGCCAGCAGCCAAGACTGGTCAGGGGATAACCAGTACTTC,TRBV3-1/TRBV3-2,.,.,TRBJ2-7
CASSATTGSEQYF,TGTGCCAGCAGTGCTACTACAGGGAGCGAGCAGTACTTC,TRBV2,.,.,TRBJ2-7
CALGGHEKLFF,TGTGCCTTGGGCGGTCATGAAAAACTGTTTTTT,TRBV7-3,.,.,TRBJ1-4
CASSRGAWNEQFF,TGTGCCAGTTCTCGGGGGGCGTGGAATGAGCAGTTCTTC,TRBV2,.,.,TRBJ2-1
CASRTETGNSNQPQHF,TGTGCCAGCAGGACCGAGACTGGGAATAGCAATCAGCCCCAGCATTTT,TRBV28,.,.,TRBJ1-5
CASSSRADSYEQYF,TGTGCCAGCAGCTCCCGGGCGGATTCCTACGAGCAGTACTTC,TRBV7-3,.,.,TRBJ2-7
CASSLDWSGELFF,TGTGCCAGCAGCTTAGATTGGTCCGGGGAGCTGTTTTTT,TRBV11-2,.,.,TRBJ2-2
CASSFGGGSKTQYF,TGTGCCAGCAGCTTTGGCGGGGGATCAAAGACCCAGTACTTC,TRBV7-2,TRBD2,.,TRBJ2-5
CASSSPGQGAGGYTF,TGCGCCAGCAGCTCCCCGGGACAGGGGGCTGGGGGCTACACCTTC,TRBV5-1,TRBD1,once,TRBJ1-2
CASSPPLDGTDTQYF,TGTGCCAGCTCACCACCGTTGGACGGCACAGATACGCAGTATTTT,TRBV18,.,.,TRBJ2-3
CASRQGSGQPQHF,TGTGCCAGCAGACAGGGATCGGGTCAGCCCCAGCATTTT,TRBV6-5,.,.,TRBJ1-5
CASSSPGRSISYGYTF,TGCGCCAGCAGCTCCCCGGGACGGAGCATCTCCTATGGCTACACCTTC,TRBV4-1,.,.,TRBJ1-2
CAAQTRGLSHGYTF,TGTGCCGCGCAAACACGGGGGTTGAGTCATGGCTACACCTTC,TRBV6-5,.,.,TRBJ1-2
CASSRLQGKAGELFF,TGCGCCAGCAGCAGGCTACAGGGGAAGGCCGGGGAGCTGTTTTTT,TRBV5-1,TRBD1,.,TRBJ2-2
CAWSVRNTGELFF,TGTGCCTGGAGTGTCCGGAATACCGGGGAGCTGTTTTTT,TRBV30,.,.,TRBJ2-2
CASSQARRQSVYGYTF,TGCGCCAGCAGCCAAGCTCGGAGACAGTCAGTCTATGGCTACACCTTC,TRBV4-1,.,once,TRBJ1-2
CASGSAFGTGGGDTQYF,TGTGCTAGTGGTTCCGCGTTCGGGACAGGGGGCGGAGATACGCAGTATTTT,TRBV12-5,TRBD1,.,TRBJ2-3
CASSLHGGYTF,TGTGCCAGCAGCCTCCATGGGGGCTACACCTTC,TRBV7-9,.,.,TRBJ1-2
CASSLARGNTIYF,TGTGCCAGCAGCTTGGCGCGTGGAAACACCATATATTTT,TRBV5-6,.,.,TRBJ1-3
CSASEGVVGEKLFF,TGCAGTGCTAGTGAAGGGGTAGTTGGAGAAAAACTGTTTTTT,TRBV20-1,.,.,TRBJ1-4
CASSSFGAGLGEQYF,TGTGCCAGCAGTTCCTTCGGGGCAGGGTTGGGCGAGCAGTACTTC,TRBV28,.,.,TRBJ2-7
CASSFGPRGETQYF,TGTGCCAGCAGCTTCGGACCACGGGGCGAGACCCAGTACTTC,TRBV6-5,.,.,TRBJ2-5
CAYNRDRGLKLFF,TGTGCCTACAACCGGGACAGGGGGTTGAAGCTGTTTTTT,TRBV30,TRBD1,.,TRBJ2-2
CASSQNGQSYSNQPQHF,TGTGCCAGCAGCCAAAACGGGCAGTCCTATAGCAATCAGCCCCAGCATTTT,TRBV4-2,.,.,TRBJ1-5
CASSFLAGVAEQFF,TGCGCCAGCAGCTTCCTAGCGGGAGTAGCTGAGCAGTTCTTC,TRBV5-1,TRBD2,.,TRBJ2-1
CASSVASGAGNEQFF,TGTGCCAGCAGCGTCGCGAGCGGGGCTGGCAATGAGCAGTTCTTC,TRBV25-1,TRBD2,.,TRBJ2-1
CASSPLGAYEQYF,TGTGCCAGTAGCCCCCTGGGGGCCTACGAGCAGTACTTC,TRBV19,.,.,TRBJ2-7
CASSRDQHREQYF,TGTGCCAGCAGCCGGGACCAGCATAGGGAGCAGTACTTC,TRBV7-3,.,.,TRBJ2-7
CASSLTGGISEKLFF,TGTGCCAGCAGTCTCACTGGCGGCATCTCGGAAAAACTGTTTTTT,TRBV28,.,once,TRBJ1-4
CASSETGTSGPDTQYF,TGTGCCAGCAGTGAGACCGGGACTAGCGGGCCGGATACGCAGTATTTT,TRBV2,TRBD2,.,TRBJ2-3
CASSLAGNYEQYF,TGTGCCAGCAGCTTAGCTGGCAACTACGAGCAGTACTTC,TRBV7-2,.,.,TRBJ2-7
CASSLFLGFSNEQFF,TGTGCCAGCAGTTTATTCCTCGGTTTCTCCAATGAGCAGTTCTTC,TRBV28,.,.,TRBJ2-1